Sequencing of this T cell receptor (beta chain) was carried out in a study of Ad26.COV2.S vaccination and SARS-CoV-2 variants. A note on this clone: Its antigen is currently unknown.

Study-wide results and limits: People who got the vaccine had more spike-specific TCR breadth than people who got placebo. Vaccinated and placebo-treated recipients had similar non-spike TCR breadth.

Assay used: immunoSEQ multiplex PCR; TCRdb lists only in-frame clones, some missing. This repertoire shows around 400,000 clones, approximately 92% found once; its top ten account for approximately 12%. The V gene lost 2 bases and the J gene lost 2 bases, with 7 bases spanning the gap. The CDR3 contains 13 residues. Germline V CDR1 and CDR2: SGHVS, FQNEAQ. Noted treatment: some 20 received Ad26.COV2.S at low or high dose, single or two shots; a few received placebo; per-sample allocation not given. Specimen acquisition occurred on day 63 following the initial vaccine or placebo injection. The individual, an adult aged 18-55 years, was a donor in Boston.

This receptor was taken from a person aged 18-60 years who received the Ad26.COV2.S COVID-19 vaccine or a placebo. The chain links TRBV7-8 to TRBJ2-7; D is unclear. The sample in question was peripheral blood, obtained in a trial of Ad26.COV2.S vaccine versus placebo. The CDR3 DNA is TGTGCCAGCAGCTTATTGGGTACCTACGAGCAGTACTTC. Translation gives CASSLLGTYEQYF.